This T cell receptor (beta chain) was identified during a study of blood T cell repertoires in COVID-19. Study-level information: Samples came from the United States, Italy and Spain, spanning acute and convalescent COVID-19. T cells, B-cell-depleted T cells, or PBMCs supplied cDNA or gDNA.

The ends were cut back, 6 bases at V and 2 bases at J, with 21 bases in the middle. The CDR3 contains 17 residues. Germline values: CDR1 SEHNR, CDR2 FQNEAQ (reference sequence). Original processing methods: How many nucleated cells were present was estimated from reference gene primer amplification. This table comes from immunoSEQ multiplex PCR, and its TCRdb copy is limited to in-frame clones, with some not included. V, J and clone size derive from that table, while D and trimming were established from the DNA sequence. This table holds around 150,000 clones, 80% to 90% found once. Sequencing was done on a sample of peripheral blood. The source of this sequence is a man aged 55-75 years with acute or convalescent COVID-19. The chain joins TRBV7-9 to TRBJ2-3; D is possibly TRBD2 (6 bases). In DNA, the CDR3 is TGTGCCAGCAGTGTGAGGGCGGGAAGGGGATCCACAGATACGCAGTATTTT. It codes for CASSVRAGRGSTDTQYF. Looking up the rest from reference TRBV7-9 and TRBJ2-3 gives the full variable domain: DTGVSQNPRHKITKRGQNVTFRCDPISEHNRLYWYRQTLGQGPEFLTYFQNEAQLEKSRLLSDRFSAERPKGSFSTLEIQRTEQGDSAMYLCASSVRAGRGSTDTQYFGPGTRLTVL.